This T cell receptor (beta chain) was sequenced in a study of OX40 agonist ivuxolimab in advanced cancers. Study context: Six ivuxolimab dose levels, 0.01 to 10 mg/kg, were given intravenously every 2 weeks. Study results and limitations: Both blood CD4+ and CD8+ T cells showed clonal growth by week 6 at 0.1 to 3.0 mg/kg.

This clone was detected only a few times. The antigen is not known. Systemic immunosuppression or a history of autoimmune disease excluded patients. Measured with immunoSEQ multiplex PCR; TCRdb has only the in-frame clones, and not every one. Found here are about 55,000 clones, nearly 80% of them singletons; the top ten hold roughly 4.2%. The material was CD4+ or CD8+ T cells sorted from blood, obtained in a trial of the OX40 agonist ivuxolimab. The clonotype comes from an adult with an advanced solid tumor such as melanoma, head and neck, liver or kidney cancer.

CDR3 nucleotides: TGTGCCAGCAGCCTTGGGGGGGTAGGGGCTGAAGCTTTCTTT. Amino acid sequence: CASSLGGVGAEAFF. V is TRBV7-8 and J is TRBJ1-1, with a possible D match to TRBD1 (5 bases). CDR1 is SGHVS, CDR2 FQNEAQ, per germline. This CDR3 contains 14 residues. V lost 5 bases to trimming and J lost 6 bases, with 16 bases between them.